The source of this T cell receptor beta chain is a study of T cells in Graves' hyperthyroidism and ophthalmopathy. Researchers took RNA transcripts and amplified the TCR beta CDR3 regions from them. The HTBI primer set drove a first-round RT-PCR of the TCR CDR3. TCRdb re-called the multiplex PCR reads with MiXCR, one entry per CDR3 protein. The sample has roughly 630,000 distinct CDR3 sequences, around 14% seen once. Germline lookup yields CDR1 MNHEY and CDR2 SMNVEV (reference sequence). This CDR3 spans 13 amino acids. With 2 bases removed from V and 7 bases from J, the gap between germline ends came to 6 bases. This clonotype showed up just a few times.

The receptor was derived from a woman aged 25 to 39 with Graves' hyperthyroidism. The gene calls are TRBV27 and TRBJ1-6; no clear D. Sequenced material: blood. CDR3 in DNA: TGTGCCAGCAGTTTAACAGCCAATTCACCCCTCCACTTT. This codes for CASSLTANSPLHF.